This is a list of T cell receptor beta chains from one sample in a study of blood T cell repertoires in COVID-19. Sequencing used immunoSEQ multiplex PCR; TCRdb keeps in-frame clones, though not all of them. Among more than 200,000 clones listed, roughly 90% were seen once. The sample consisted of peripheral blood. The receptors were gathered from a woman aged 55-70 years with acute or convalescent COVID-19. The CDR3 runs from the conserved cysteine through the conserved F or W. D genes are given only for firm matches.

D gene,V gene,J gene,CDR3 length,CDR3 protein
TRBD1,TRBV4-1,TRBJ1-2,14,CASSPKQGDYGYTF
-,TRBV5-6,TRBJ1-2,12,CASSPDSLGYTF
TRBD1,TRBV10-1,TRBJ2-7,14,CASRAGTGAYEQYF
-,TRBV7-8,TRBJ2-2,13,CASSPRYTGELFF
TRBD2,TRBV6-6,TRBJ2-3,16,CASSSAGRTSTDTQYF
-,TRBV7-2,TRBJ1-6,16,CASSPMGTGRRSPLHF
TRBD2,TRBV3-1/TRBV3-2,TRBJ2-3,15,CASSHRRGGTDTQYF
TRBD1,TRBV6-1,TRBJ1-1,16,CASSEFLTGQGTEAFF
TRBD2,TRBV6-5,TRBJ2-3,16,CASSYGLVGPTDTQYF
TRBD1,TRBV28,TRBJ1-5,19,CASRSATGTAEYSNQPQHF
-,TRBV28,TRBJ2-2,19,CASSTPSGGRSLGTGELFF
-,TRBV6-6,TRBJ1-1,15,CASADWSGRNTEAFF
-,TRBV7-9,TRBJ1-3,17,CASSLSPRTISGNTIYF
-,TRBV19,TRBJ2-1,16,CASSIEASGPGHEQFF
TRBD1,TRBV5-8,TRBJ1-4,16,CASSLVRGATNEKLFF
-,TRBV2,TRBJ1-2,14,CASTDPGMGYGYTF
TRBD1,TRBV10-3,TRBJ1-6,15,CAISRDSPTNSPLHF
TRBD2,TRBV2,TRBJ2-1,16,CASSLVGGSSYNEQFF
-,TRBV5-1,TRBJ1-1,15,CASSLAGLGATEAFF
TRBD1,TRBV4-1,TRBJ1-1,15,CASSQGQGMNTEAFF
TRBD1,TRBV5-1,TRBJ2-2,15,CASSLEGGDTGELFF
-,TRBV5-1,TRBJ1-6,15,CASSLEYSYNSPLHF
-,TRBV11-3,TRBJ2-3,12,CASSLSASTQYF
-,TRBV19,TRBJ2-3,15,CASTLPGHYPGTQYF
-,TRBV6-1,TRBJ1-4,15,CASSDPRATNEKLFF
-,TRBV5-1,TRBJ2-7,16,CASSLGLWQGAGEQYF
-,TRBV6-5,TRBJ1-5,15,CASSRGGREDQPQHF
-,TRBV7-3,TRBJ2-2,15,CASSLMGLNTGELFF
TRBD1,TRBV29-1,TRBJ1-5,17,CSVEDLWVRGRGQPQHF
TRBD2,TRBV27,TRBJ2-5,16,CASSLNTGLAEETQYF
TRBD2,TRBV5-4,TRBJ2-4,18,CASSLALAGGQVQNIQYF
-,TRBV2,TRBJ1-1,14,CASKEQGMNTEAFF